The sample holds many counts of the clone carrying this TCR beta chain. No antigen is known for it. The data stem from a study of CD8 T cells in ankylosing spondylitis. Making use of molecular barcodes, quantitative 5'-RACE generated TCR beta libraries. TCRdb recomputed calls from the 5' RACE reads with MiXCR, one row per CDR3 protein. The sample lists 450,000 to 550,000 distinct CDR3 sequences, roughly 5.3% occurring once. V shed 6 bases and J 7 bases; nucleotides not matched to a gene: 6. The V gene's germline CDR1 is SGHRS and CDR2 YFSETQ. The CDR3 loop spans 13 amino acids. General study findings and limits: The authors reported significant enrichment of disease-linked clones in matched ankylosing spondylitis synovial fluid. A motif of 7 to 9 highly homologous TCR beta variants was seen as apparently characteristic of ankylosing spondylitis blood. CD8+ by phenotype, disease-linked clones were relatively rare in peripheral blood.

The genes are TRBV5-1 and TRBJ2-1, with 8 nucleotides matching TRBD1. The receptor was isolated from a male donor with ankylosing spondylitis. What was sequenced was blood, either unsorted or a sorted T cell fraction (not recorded which). In nucleotides, the CDR3 is TGCGCCAGCACGTACAGACAGGGGAATGAGCAGTTCTTC. As protein: CASTYRQGNEQFF.